These T cell receptor beta chains were read from a single sample in a study of blood T cell repertoires in COVID-19. Profiling relied on immunoSEQ multiplex PCR, and the TCRdb table lists in-frame clones only, not all of them. This repertoire shows more than 100,000 clones, approximately 80% found once; its top ten account for less than 20%. Sequenced sample: peripheral blood. Receptors were obtained from a woman aged 45-65 years with acute or convalescent COVID-19. Both conserved end residues are part of each CDR3. The D gene is left open where the match is weak. The size entry is marked missing in some rows and otherwise reads once, few, many or a size class.

v_call,j_call,d_call,clone_size,cdr3_aa,cdr3_nt
TRBV18,TRBJ2-6,-,-,CASSPISFSGANVLTF,TGTGCCAGCTCACCAATTAGCTTCTCTGGGGCCAACGTCCTGACTTTC
TRBV4-2,TRBJ2-1,TRBD1,once,CASSHPGQGGYNEQFF,TGTGCCAGCAGCCACCCAGGACAGGGTGGTTACAATGAGCAGTTCTTC
TRBV6-2/TRBV6-3,TRBJ2-2,-,-,CASSYQAQNTGELFF,TGTGCCAGCAGTTACCAGGCGCAGAACACCGGGGAGCTGTTTTTT
TRBV5-1,TRBJ2-4,TRBD2,-,CASRHASGGANIQYF,TGCGCCAGCAGACACGCTAGCGGGGGGGCAAACATTCAGTACTTC
TRBV6-5,TRBJ1-2,TRBD1,-,CASSYSGRGRYGYTF,TGTGCCAGCAGTTACTCGGGCAGGGGGAGGTATGGCTACACCTTC
TRBV10-3,TRBJ2-1,TRBD1,-,CAISDGQGVGNEQFF,TGTGCCATCAGTGATGGACAGGGGGTTGGCAATGAGCAGTTCTTC
TRBV6-5,TRBJ2-7,-,-,CASNTGPTYEQYF,TGTGCCAGCAATACAGGGCCCACCTACGAGCAGTACTTC
TRBV29-1,TRBJ2-5,-,-,CSALLSLETQYF,TGCAGCGCCCTCCTATCCTTGGAGACCCAGTACTTC
TRBV13,TRBJ2-7,TRBD1,-,CASRGRGQYEQYF,TGTGCCAGCCGGGGTAGGGGGCAATACGAGCAGTACTTC
TRBV6-5,TRBJ2-7,TRBD1,-,CASRRDRGSYEQYF,TGTGCCAGCAGACGGGACAGGGGGTCCTACGAGCAGTACTTC
TRBV24-1,TRBJ1-1,-,-,CATSDAENTEAFF,TGTGCCACCAGTGATGCAGAGAACACTGAAGCTTTCTTT
TRBV28,TRBJ1-1,TRBD1,-,CASRSNLDRGIYMNTEAFF,TGTGCCAGCAGGTCTAACCTGGACAGGGGAATATACATGAACACTGAAGCTTTCTTT
TRBV27,TRBJ2-7,-,once,CASGNRDIPYEQYF,TGTGCCAGCGGAAACCGGGACATACCGTACGAGCAGTACTTC
TRBV23-1,TRBJ2-3,TRBD1,few,CASSQSMGTGYTDTQYF,TGCGCCAGCAGTCAATCGATGGGGACAGGATACACAGATACGCAGTATTTT
TRBV5-1,TRBJ2-2,-,once,CASSLVQGAGELFF,TGCGCCAGCAGCTTGGTTCAGGGTGCCGGGGAGCTGTTTTTT
TRBV18,TRBJ1-6,-,-,CASSSTASNSPLHF,TGTGCCAGCTCATCGACAGCATCTAATTCACCCCTCCACTTT
TRBV5-5,TRBJ2-7,-,-,CASSLIMGHYEQYF,TGTGCCAGCAGCTTGATAATGGGCCACTACGAGCAGTACTTC
TRBV24-1,TRBJ2-3,-,-,CATSDLRGSTDTQYF,TGTGCCACCAGTGATTTAAGGGGGAGCACAGATACGCAGTATTTT